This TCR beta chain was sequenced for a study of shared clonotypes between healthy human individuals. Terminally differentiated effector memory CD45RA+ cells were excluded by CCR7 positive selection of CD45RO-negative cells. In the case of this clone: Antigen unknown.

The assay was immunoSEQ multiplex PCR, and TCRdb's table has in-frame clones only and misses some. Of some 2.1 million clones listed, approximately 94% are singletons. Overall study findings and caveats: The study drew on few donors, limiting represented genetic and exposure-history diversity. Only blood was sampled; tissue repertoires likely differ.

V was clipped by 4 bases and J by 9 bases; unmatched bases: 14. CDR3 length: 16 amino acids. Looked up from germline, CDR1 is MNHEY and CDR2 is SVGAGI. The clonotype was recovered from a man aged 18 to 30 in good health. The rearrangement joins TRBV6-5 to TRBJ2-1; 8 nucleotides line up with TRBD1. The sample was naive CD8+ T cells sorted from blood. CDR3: CASSSPDRGWTGEQFF. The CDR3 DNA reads TGTGCCAGCAGTTCCCCCGACAGGGGTTGGACTGGTGAGCAGTTCTTC.